This entry concerns a single TCR beta chain. Its antigen is currently unknown. The data were obtained in a study of shared clonotypes between healthy human individuals. Turning to the study itself: Each donor contributed plates that comprised three CD4 naive, three CD4 memory, two CD8 naive and one CD8 memory.

Generated by immunoSEQ multiplex PCR, the TCRdb table keeps only in-frame clones and is missing some. The sample contains approximately 2.5 million clones, approximately 94% of which appear only once. CDR3 length equals 15 residues. The J segment lost 5 bases and the V segment lost 4 bases, leaving 7 bases of the junction unmatched. The V gene's germline CDR1 is LNHDA and CDR2 SQIVND (reference sequence). General study points: Tissues were not sampled, only blood, and their repertoires likely differ.

This receptor was taken from a man between 18 and 35 years old in good health. This chain links TRBV19 with TRBJ1-4; the match to TRBD1 covers 7 bases. Source material: naive CD4+ T cells sorted from blood. Sample subset: CD45RA+ positively selected. CDR3 nucleotide sequence: TGTGCCAGTAGTACCACAGGGGTACCAAATGAAAAACTGTTTTTT. Residues: CASSTTGVPNEKLFF.